These 6 T cell receptor beta chains came from one sample sequenced in a study of cytomegalovirus exposure and HLA in healthy donors. The PCR ran on 60 Vbeta and 13 Jbeta primers. Produced via immunoSEQ multiplex PCR; TCRdb's table is partial and in-frame only. The sample yields around 300,000 clones, 72% seen once. Sequencing input: PBMCs. The receptor set was obtained from a female donor in good health and CMV-seronegative.

The chain carries TRBV25-1 and TRBJ1-4, with 8 nucleotides matching TRBD1. Germline assignment: CDR1 MGHDK and CDR2 SYGVNS. The CDR3 contains 16 residues. The ends lost 5 bases at V and 8 bases at J; junction bases unmatched: 13. CDR3 region: CASSTLPGGVREKLFF. The CDR3 DNA reads TGTGCCAGCAGTACACTCCCAGGGGGCGTTAGGGAAAAACTGTTTTTT.

About this clone itself: The junction does not match germline at one end; this may be a read error. The chain employs TRBV7-7 and TRBJ2-3, with 11 positions matching TRBD2. CDR1 and CDR2 from the germline V gene are SSHAT and FNYEAQ (reference sequence). CDR3 size: 15 residues. CDR3 sequence: CASSLAGGPSDTQYF. The CDR3 region has the DNA TGTGCTAGCAGCTTAGCGGGAGGGCCTAGTGATACGCAGTATTTT.

The chain employs TRBV27 and TRBJ1-2; 8 bases are shared with TRBD1. CDR3 length equals 14 residues. Per germline, CDR1 MNHEY and CDR2 SMNVEV (reference sequence). V lost 3 bases, J lost 5 bases, and 5 bases stayed unmatched. The chain's CDR3 is CASSFGTGVYGYTF. For the CDR3, the DNA is TGTGCCAGCAGTTTCGGGACAGGAGTTTATGGCTACACCTTC.

The genes are TRBV28 and TRBJ2-7; 9 bases agree with TRBD2. The length of the CDR3 is 15 residues. Germline V CDR1 and CDR2: MDHEN, SYDVKM. V shed 6 bases, J shed 0 bases, and the junction held 6 bases outside the gene matches. CDR3 DNA sequence: TGTGCCAGCAGCCCGGGACTAGCTTTCTCCTACGAGCAGTACTTC. It yields the protein CASSPGLAFSYEQYF. Variable domain in full (rest from reference TRBV28 and TRBJ2-7): DVKVTQSSRYLVKRTGEKVFLECVQDMDHENMFWYRQDPGLGLRLIYFSYDVKMKEKGDIPEGYSVSREKKERFSLILESASTNQTSMYLCASSPGLAFSYEQYFGPGTRLTVT.

This sequence joins TRBV30 and TRBJ1-2; the match to TRBD1 covers 9 bases. In germline, CDR1 is GTSNPN, CDR2 SVGIG (reference sequence). Trimming cost V 0 bases and J 5 bases; bases outside gene matches: 4. There are 14 residues in the CDR3. The CDR3 loop is CAWSVTGGEYGYTF. The CDR3 bases are TGTGCCTGGAGTGTAACAGGGGGCGAATATGGCTACACCTTC.

CDR3 bases: TGCGCCAGCAGTCATGGGGCAATTGATGAGCAGTTCTTC. Protein sequence: CASSHGAIDEQFF. The rearrangement uses TRBV23-1 and TRBJ2-1; possibly TRBD1 for D (5 bases). TRBV23-1 is marked as an open reading frame, function uncertain. The V end lost 3 bases, the J end lost 8 bases, and 11 bases lay between the germline ends. This CDR3 comprises 13 residues.